This is a list of T cell receptor beta chains from one sample in a study of vaccination effects on CD4 cells after COVID-19. Assay used: immunoSEQ multiplex PCR; TCRdb lists only in-frame clones, some missing. The sample lists nearly 45,000 clones; approximately 70% were seen once. No antigen has been identified for these receptors. The sample consisted of CD4+ T cells from PBMCs cultured with a peptide pool, taken before COVID-19 vaccination. Receptors originate from a human donor who had a prior SARS-CoV-2 infection. CDR3s include the opening cysteine and the closing phenylalanine or tryptophan. The order of the fields is CDR3 DNA, CDR3 protein, J gene, V gene, clone size, D gene. A D gene is named only where the DNA matches it firmly. Size is omitted from some rows. Given values are once, few, many or a class for expanded clones.

TGTGCCAGCTCACCACCGGTAGGGACAGAGGGGACCCAGTACTTC CASSPPVGTEGTQYF TRBJ2-5 TRBV18 - TRBD1
TGTGCCAGCAGCTTAGGGGGACGCGTCACGAACACCGGGGAGCTGTTTTTT CASSLGGRVTNTGELFF TRBJ2-2 TRBV7-2 - -
TGTGCCAGCAGCTTGGAGCAGGGTGAGGCCGGGAGCACAGATACGCAGTATTTT CASSLEQGEAGSTDTQYF TRBJ2-3 TRBV7-9 - -
TGTGCCAGCAGCCCAGGGACAGGGGGCTACAATGAGCAGTTCTTC CASSPGTGGYNEQFF TRBJ2-1 TRBV3-1/TRBV3-2 - TRBD1
TGTGCCAGCTCACCGCAGGGGCCTAGCACTGAAGCTTTCTTT CASSPQGPSTEAFF TRBJ1-1 TRBV18 - -
TGCGCCAGCAGTACAGGGGGCGACGGTGGCTACACCTTC CASSTGGDGGYTF TRBJ1-2 TRBV5-1 - TRBD1
TGCGCCAGCAGCATCACCAGGGGGCTGCGCACTGAAGCTTTCTTT CASSITRGLRTEAFF TRBJ1-1 TRBV5-1 - TRBD1
TGTGCCAGCAGCGACGGGACATATGGTTCACCCCTCCACTTT CASSDGTYGSPLHF TRBJ1-6 TRBV9 - -
TGTGCCAGCAGCCCGCTAACGGGGGGCCTCTCCTACGAGCAGTACTTC CASSPLTGGLSYEQYF TRBJ2-7 TRBV11-2 - -
TGTGCCAGCAGCCCAGGGTCGGGACAGCGCACTGAAGCTTTCTTT CASSPGSGQRTEAFF TRBJ1-1 TRBV11-1 - TRBD1
TGCGCCAGCAGCTTGGAGACTGTCACCTCCTACGAGCAGTACTTC CASSLETVTSYEQYF TRBJ2-7 TRBV5-1 - -
TGTGCCAGCAGCGTGGGACTCCTGGACGAGCAGTACTTC CASSVGLLDEQYF TRBJ2-7 TRBV9 - -
TGTGCCATCAGTGAGTTTCACGACGGGGGTACCTACGAGCAGTACTTC CAISEFHDGGTYEQYF TRBJ2-7 TRBV10-3 - -
TGTGCCAGCAGCGTAGACCCCCAGACAGCGACCAATTCACCCCTCCACTTT CASSVDPQTATNSPLHF TRBJ1-6 TRBV9 once -
TGTGCCAGCAGCTTGGGCGCAGGTACCAACCCGAACTATGGCTACACCTTC CASSLGAGTNPNYGYTF TRBJ1-2 TRBV5-4 - -
TGTGCCAGCAGCGTAGGGGTGAAGGCTAATGAAAAACTGTTTTTT CASSVGVKANEKLFF TRBJ1-4 TRBV9 - -
TGTGCCAGCAGCAGAGGGACTAGCGGGATAGTGACAGATACGCAGTATTTT CASSRGTSGIVTDTQYF TRBJ2-3 TRBV7-3 - TRBD2
TGTGCCAGCAGTCTAGCCCATTACCAAGAGACCCAGTACTTC CASSLAHYQETQYF TRBJ2-5 TRBV7-3 once -
TGTGCCAGCAGCAACCGGGACATAGCTAACTATGGCTACACCTTC CASSNRDIANYGYTF TRBJ1-2 TRBV2 - -
TGTGCCAGCAGCTTGGACACTAGCGGGAATGGGGATACGCAGTATTTT CASSLDTSGNGDTQYF TRBJ2-3 TRBV11-3 - TRBD2
TGTGCCAGCAGACTCGGGACAGGCCTCAATCAGCCCCAGCATTTT CASRLGTGLNQPQHF TRBJ1-5 TRBV6-5 - TRBD1
TGTGCCAGCAGCTTAGCGGTAATATACAATGAGCAGTTCTTC CASSLAVIYNEQFF TRBJ2-1 TRBV6-6 few -
TGTGCCAGCAGCTTAGATCCGGGGGCCACCGGGGAGCTGTTTTTT CASSLDPGATGELFF TRBJ2-2 TRBV7-6 - -
TGCGCCAGCAGCTTGCAGGGAGCGGACGAGCAGTACTTC CASSLQGADEQYF TRBJ2-7 TRBV5-1 - -
TGTGCCACCAGCAGCTTTTACCGACAGGAGCAGTACTTC CATSSFYRQEQYF TRBJ2-7 TRBV15 - -
TGTGCCACCGGTTTAAGGGGGCAGTGGGAGACCCAGTACTTC CATGLRGQWETQYF TRBJ2-5 TRBV6-5 - TRBD1
TGCGCCAGCAGCTTGGTCCTAGCGGGCAACAATGAGCAGTTCTTC CASSLVLAGNNEQFF TRBJ2-1 TRBV5-1 few TRBD2
TGTGCCAGTAGTATCTCAATCCCCAGCTATCAGCCCCAGCATTTT CASSISIPSYQPQHF TRBJ1-5 TRBV19 few -
TGTGCCAGCAGCCCTAGCGGCAGGGGACGGCTAAATCAGCCCCAGCATTTT CASSPSGRGRLNQPQHF TRBJ1-5 TRBV12-1 few -
TGTGCCAGCAGCTTAGAAGCCGCTGAGACTAGAAGTAGCTCCTCCTACAATGAGCAGTTCTTC CASSLEAAETRSSSSYNEQFF TRBJ2-1 TRBV7-6 - -
TGCGCCAGCAGCGCCACAGGGGTACTAGAGACCCAGTACTTC CASSATGVLETQYF TRBJ2-5 TRBV5-1 - TRBD1
TGTGCCAGCAGCGTAGATGCCAGGGGCGGCACTGAAGCTTTCTTT CASSVDARGGTEAFF TRBJ1-1 TRBV9 - -
TGTGCCAGCAGTCCCATAGGACAGCCGAATTCACCCCTCCACTTT CASSPIGQPNSPLHF TRBJ1-6 TRBV27 - -
TGTGCCAGCTCACCACTACGGACGGGGGGAAATCAGCCCCAGCATTTT CASSPLRTGGNQPQHF TRBJ1-5 TRBV18 - -
TGTGCCAGCAGCCAAGAAGGGCGGCCGTCTGGAAACACCATATATTTT CASSQEGRPSGNTIYF TRBJ1-3 TRBV3-1/TRBV3-2 - -
TGTGCCAGCTCGGGCGTGTTCGGGGCAACTCAGCCCCAGCATTTT CASSGVFGATQPQHF TRBJ1-5 TRBV18 - -
TGCAGCGTTGAGCCACGTCGAGGCCTCTACAATGAGCAGTTCTTC CSVEPRRGLYNEQFF TRBJ2-1 TRBV29-1 - -
TGTGCCAGCTCACAGACCCGATCAGCGGGAGTCACAGATACGCAGTATTTT CASSQTRSAGVTDTQYF TRBJ2-3 TRBV18 - TRBD2
TGCGCCAGCAGCCCCGGACTAGCGGGGGCAGATACGCAGTATTTT CASSPGLAGADTQYF TRBJ2-3 TRBV5-1 - TRBD2
TGCAGTGGTCTTTTGGACTATGGCTACACCTTC CSGLLDYGYTF TRBJ1-2 TRBV20-1 - -
TGTGCCAGTAGTAATCACAGGGGGGGCGCCCAGTACTTC CASSNHRGGAQYF TRBJ2-5 TRBV19 - -
TGCGCCAGCAGCCAAGGCTTGGGACTGATTAGCACAGATACGCAGTATTTT CASSQGLGLISTDTQYF TRBJ2-3 TRBV4-1 - -
TGTGCCAGCAGCCCCAGGGGTCTCCCGGACACTGAAGCTTTCTTT CASSPRGLPDTEAFF TRBJ1-1 TRBV11-3 - -
TGTGCCAGCAGCTTAAGTAGCGGGATTGGTTACGAGCAGTACTTC CASSLSSGIGYEQYF TRBJ2-7 TRBV11-1 - TRBD2
TGTGCCAGCAACCGGAGGGACATCCAAGAGACCCAGTACTTC CASNRRDIQETQYF TRBJ2-5 TRBV6-5 - -
TGTGCCAGCAGCTCCCCGTCCTGGGACACTACCTACGAGCAGTACTTC CASSSPSWDTTYEQYF TRBJ2-7 TRBV11-2 few -
TGCGCCAGCAGCATGGACCCGAACTATGGCTACACCTTC CASSMDPNYGYTF TRBJ1-2 TRBV5-1 once -
TGTGCCAGCAGCTCGGTGTATAATTCACCCCTCCACTTT CASSSVYNSPLHF TRBJ1-6 TRBV6-4 - -
TGTGCCAGCAGTTTAAGGCGGGAGCGTATCTTC CASSLRRERIF TRBJ2-1 TRBV12-3/TRBV12-4 - TRBD2
TGCAGCGTTGGGGACAGTTCGTACACCTTC CSVGDSSYTF TRBJ1-2 TRBV29-1 few TRBD1
TGTGCCAGCAGCCCCCGAGGGGGAACTAATGAAAAACTGTTTTTT CASSPRGGTNEKLFF TRBJ1-4 TRBV7-6 - -
TGCGCCAGCAGCCTGATCCGTCAAGAGACCCAGTACTTC CASSLIRQETQYF TRBJ2-5 TRBV5-1 few -
TGTGCCAGTAGTATCAAGGGGTCTTATTTCTCTGGAAACACCATATATTTT CASSIKGSYFSGNTIYF TRBJ1-3 TRBV19 few -
TGTGCCAGCTGTTATTTGCCGGGTCAGCCCCAGCATTTT CASCYLPGQPQHF TRBJ1-5 TRBV6-5 few -
TGTGCCAGCAGCTTATACCCAGTTGACCATCAGCCCCAGCATTTT CASSLYPVDHQPQHF TRBJ1-5 TRBV7-2 once -
TGTGCCAGCTCTCCTAGGGACCGCTCCTACGAGCAGTACTTC CASSPRDRSYEQYF TRBJ2-7 TRBV6-5 - -
TGTGCCAGCAGTCTACCCCAGTTATTCAATTCACCCCTCCACTTT CASSLPQLFNSPLHF TRBJ1-6 TRBV28 once -
TGTGCTAGTGGTTTGGATATTGGAGATGAGCAGTTCTTC CASGLDIGDEQFF TRBJ2-1 TRBV12-5 - -
TGTGCCAGCAGCTTAAGGATCCGCCACAATGAGCAGTTCTTC CASSLRIRHNEQFF TRBJ2-1 TRBV7-8 - -